These 4 T cell receptor beta chains originate from one sample sequenced in a study of spatial heterogeneity in lung cancer. Time point: blood at routine non-recurrence follow-up after resection. From tumor, nontumor lung or frozen PBMC, whole RNA was taken unsorted for sequencing. TCRdb itself ran the 5' RACE reads through MiXCR, one entry per CDR3 protein. Among some 120,000 distinct CDR3 sequences listed, less than 15% were seen once. Sequences were derived from PBMCs, sampled at follow-up. Receptors originate from a male donor with early-stage non-small cell lung cancer.

The rearrangement links TRBV5-1 to TRBJ2-3; D is undetermined. Germline V gene data show CDR1 as SGHRS and CDR2 as YFSETQ. Deletions cut 0 bases from V and 4 bases from J, with 9 bases between. The CDR3 contains 14 residues. CDR3 region: CASSLGNSADTQYF. The CDR3 coding sequence is TGCGCCAGCAGCTTGGGGAACAGCGCAGATACGCAGTATTTT.

The sample holds many counts of this clonotype. V usage is TRBV11-1 and J usage is TRBJ2-3; TRBD2 might be the D (7 bases). Germline V gene data show CDR1 as SGHAT and CDR2 as FQDESV (reference sequence). CDR3 length: 14 amino acids. Between the trimmed V and J ends, which lost 4 bases and 5 bases, there was a span of 13 bases. DNA of the CDR3: TGTGCCAGCAGCTCTCCGAGGGGGGGAGATACGCAGTATTTT. Amino acid sequence: CASSSPRGGDTQYF.

This clonotype was detected ten times or more. The rearrangement joins TRBV9 to TRBJ2-1, with no clear D. Germline CDR1 is SGDLS and CDR2 is YYNGEE. V dropped 0 bases and J dropped 9 bases, with 13 bases sitting between them. The CDR3 is 14 amino acids. CDR3 region: CASSVGPTTGEQFF. The CDR3 DNA sequence: TGTGCCAGCAGCGTAGGACCTACTACCGGTGAGCAGTTCTTC.

The chain uses TRBV27 and TRBJ1-6; the D gene is possibly TRBD1 (5 bases). The germline V gene encodes CDR1 MNHEY and CDR2 SMNVEV (reference sequence). The V gene lost 5 bases and the J gene lost 3 bases, with 23 bases spanning the gap. This CDR3 region has 19 residues. CDR3 DNA sequence: TGTGCCAGCAGTGGAACCGGGACCCTCTCTCGGGGCTATAATTCACCCCTCCACTTT. Protein: CASSGTGTLSRGYNSPLHF.